This TCR beta chain was obtained from a study of patients and donors after allogeneic stem cell transplantation (dated by TCRdb to the early 2020s). This clonotype was seen more than once but under ten times. The clone's antigen remains unknown. No qualities accompany the bases; no much larger clone lies one base away. Library preparation used RT-PCR. This sample was sequenced with a NextSeq 550. TCRdb reprocessed the public reads (quality trimming at Q25 with fastp, clone calling with MiXCR) and kept in-frame beta chains. Rows with one shared CDR3 protein collapse into an entry with the most common genes and DNA. This sample is represented by about 150,000 distinct CDR3 sequences; nearly 25% of them were singletons. Jointly, the top ten make up 25% to 30% of the sample. The junction carries 18 bases between V and J, which are trimmed by 4 bases and 4 bases respectively. CDR1 and CDR2 are read off the germline V gene as SGHRS and YFSETQ. The CDR3 measures 15 amino acids from cysteine to phenylalanine. Just the 45-base CDR3 DNA is kept, in frame starting at base 1.

The sequenced sample was blood, either unsorted or a sorted T cell fraction (not recorded which). Recombination joined TRBV5-1 with TRBJ2-7, with an unclear D gene assignment. This clonotype was obtained from a human donor who was either an allogeneic HSCT recipient or a stem cell or donor lymphocyte infusion donor (not recorded which). It is not recorded whose cells these are; they may come from a transplant donor. The DNA reads as follows: TGCGCCAGCAGCAGCCCAACCGATGGGTTTTACGAGCAGTACTTC. It codes for CASSSPTDGFYEQYF.